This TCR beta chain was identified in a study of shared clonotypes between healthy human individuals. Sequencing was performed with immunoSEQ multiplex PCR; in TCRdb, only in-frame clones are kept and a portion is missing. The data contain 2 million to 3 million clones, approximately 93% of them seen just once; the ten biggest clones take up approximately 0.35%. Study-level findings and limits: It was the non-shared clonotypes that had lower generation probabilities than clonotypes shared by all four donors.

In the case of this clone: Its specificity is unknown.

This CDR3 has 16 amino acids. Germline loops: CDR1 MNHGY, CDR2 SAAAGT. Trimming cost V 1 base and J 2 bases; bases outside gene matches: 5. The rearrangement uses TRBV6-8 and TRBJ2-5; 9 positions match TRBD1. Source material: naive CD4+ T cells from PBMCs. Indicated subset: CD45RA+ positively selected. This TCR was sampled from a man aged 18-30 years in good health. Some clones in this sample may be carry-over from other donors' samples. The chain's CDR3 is CASSYWGQGLQETQYF. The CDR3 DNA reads TGTGCCAGCAGTTACTGGGGACAGGGCCTACAAGAGACCCAGTACTTC.